These 10 T cell receptor beta chains were all obtained from the same sample, sequenced in a study of CD8 T cells in Susac syndrome (dated by TCRdb to 2018 to 2020). The library was obtained by the immunoSEQ multiplex PCR assay. RNA was extracted using the RNeasy kit, and about 0.5 to 1 microgram was reverse transcribed with random hexamers. TCRdb reanalyzed the raw reads on its own, using fastp at Q25 for trimming and MiXCR for clone calling, and kept in-frame beta chains. Under each unique CDR3 protein, matching rows form one entry showing the most common genes and DNA. In all, the sample holds more than 150,000 distinct CDR3 sequences, and more than 95% of those were seen once. The ten largest clones represent 0.12% of the sample. What was sequenced was CD4+ T cells from PBMCs. The receptors derive from a human donor with Susac syndrome.

A single count supports this clonotype. The rearrangement links TRBV6-6 to TRBJ2-1; D gene uncertain. Per the germline V gene, CDR1 is MNHNY and CDR2 is SVGAGI (reference sequence). The CDR3 runs 12 residues. V was shortened by 4 bases and J by 5 bases, with 6 bases between the two germline ends. In DNA, the CDR3 is TGTGCCAGCAGTTCGAATCACAATGAGCAGTTCTTC. Its protein is CASSSNHNEQFF.

The chain has TRBV3-1 and TRBJ1-1, with unresolved D. From germline, CDR1 is LGHDT and CDR2 YNNKEL (reference sequence). The CDR3 is made up of 17 amino acids. The V end was cut by 0 bases, the J end by 4 bases, with 18 bases between. The CDR3 coding sequence is TGTGCCAGCAGCCAAGATAGAGTGATCCCAAGACGCACTGAAGCTTTCTTT. Residues: CASSQDRVIPRRTEAFF. Supplemented by reference TRBV3-1 and TRBJ1-1, the full variable domain reads DTAVSQTPKYLVTQMGNDKSIKCEQNLGHDTMYWYKQDSKKFLKIMFSYNNKELIINETVPNRFSPKSPDKAHLNLHINSLELGDSAVYFCASSQDRVIPRRTEAFFGQGTRLTVV.

The rearrangement links TRBV9 to TRBJ1-2; no clear D gene. This CDR3 is 14 amino acids long. Trimming removed 0 bases at V and 6 bases at J, with 12 bases between. Germline V gene lookup returns CDR1 SGDLS and CDR2 YYNGEE. DNA for the CDR3: TGTGCCAGCAGCGTAGCTAGCGGCCTCGATGGCTACACCTTC. Its translation is CASSVASGLDGYTF.

As DNA, the CDR3 is TGCAGTGTCAGTTTTGGGCGGACAAACAATGAGCAGTTCTTC. It yields the protein CSVSFGRTNNEQFF. The V call is TRBV20-1, the J call TRBJ2-1, with D possibly TRBD1 on 5 matching bases. V was cut by 7 bases and J by 5 bases, with 18 bases left in between. CDR1 and CDR2 (germline): DFQATT, SNEGSKA (reference sequence). The CDR3 spans 14 residues.

J is TRBJ2-7 and V is TRBV29-1; no reliable D call. V lost 4 bases, J lost 5 bases, and 12 bases lay in between. Germline-derived CDR1 and CDR2 are SQVTM and ANQGSEA. The CDR3 is 12 residues long. CDR3 bases: TGCAGCGTTGGAGTCCGTTTCGACGAGCAGTACTTC. Its protein product is CSVGVRFDEQYF.

The chain uses TRBV29-1 and TRBJ1-2; a possible D gene is TRBD1 (5 bases). V shed 3 bases and J shed 2 bases, with 7 bases lying between them. The germline V gene has CDR1 SQVTM and CDR2 ANQGSEA. CDR3 size: 12 residues. The CDR3 protein is CSVDRGNYGYTF. The CDR3 DNA reads as TGCAGCGTTGATCGGGGGAACTATGGCTACACCTTC.

This clonotype was recorded only once. The chain joins TRBV7-2 to TRBJ2-2, with 9 bases matching TRBD2. Germline V gene sequence: CDR1 SGHTA, CDR2 FQGNSA. V lost 5 bases, J lost 1 base, and 2 bases stayed unmatched. This CDR3 region has 15 residues. CDR3 loop: CASSRLAENTGELFF. CDR3 nucleotide sequence: TGTGCCAGCAGCCGACTAGCGGAGAACACCGGGGAGCTGTTTTTT.

The chain carries TRBV30 and TRBJ1-5, with D hard to call. V gave up 5 bases and J gave up 4 bases, with 12 bases separating them. This CDR3 has 13 residues. Germline V gene sequence: CDR1 GTSNPN, CDR2 SVGIG (reference sequence). For the CDR3, the DNA is TGTGCCTGGGGCCCGGGAGGGAATCAGCCCCAGCATTTT. Its translation is CAWGPGGNQPQHF.

The chain couples TRBV6-2 or TRBV6-3 to TRBJ1-5; 7 nucleotides align to TRBD1. The CDR3 is 15 amino acids. The V segment lost 5 bases and the J segment 6 bases; nucleotides outside the gene matches: 10. Per the germline V gene, CDR1 is MNHEY and CDR2 is SVGEGT. The CDR3 is CASSTLTGEGQPQHF. The DNA for the CDR3 is TGTGCCAGCAGTACCTTAACAGGGGAGGGTCAGCCCCAGCATTTT.

The chain uses TRBV5-4 and TRBJ1-6; a possible D gene is TRBD1 (5 bases). Germline-derived CDR1 and CDR2 are SGHNT and YYREEE (reference sequence). The CDR3 length is 15 residues. V was clipped by 0 bases and J by 4 bases, with 8 bases between them. CDR3 sequence (DNA): TGTGCCAGCAGCTTGGAGGGACGGTATAATTCACCCCTCCACTTT. This encodes CASSLEGRYNSPLHF.